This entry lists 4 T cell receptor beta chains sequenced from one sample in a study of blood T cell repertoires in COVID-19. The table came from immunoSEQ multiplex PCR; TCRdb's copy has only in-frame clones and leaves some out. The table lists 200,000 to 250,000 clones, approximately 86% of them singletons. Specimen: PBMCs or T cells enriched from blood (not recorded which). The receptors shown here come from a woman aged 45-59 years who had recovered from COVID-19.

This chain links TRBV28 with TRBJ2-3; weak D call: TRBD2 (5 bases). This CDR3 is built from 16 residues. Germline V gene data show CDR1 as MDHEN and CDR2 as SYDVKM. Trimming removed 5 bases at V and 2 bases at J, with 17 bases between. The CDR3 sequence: CASSTRVTKNTDTQYF. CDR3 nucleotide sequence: TGTGCCAGCAGTACGAGGGTGACAAAGAACACAGATACGCAGTATTTT.

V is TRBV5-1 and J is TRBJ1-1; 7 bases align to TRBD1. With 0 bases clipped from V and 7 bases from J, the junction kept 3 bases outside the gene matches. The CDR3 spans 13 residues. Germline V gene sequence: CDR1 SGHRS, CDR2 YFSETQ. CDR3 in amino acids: CASSLVQGVEAFF. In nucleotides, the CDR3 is TGCGCCAGCAGCTTGGTCCAGGGGGTTGAAGCTTTCTTT.

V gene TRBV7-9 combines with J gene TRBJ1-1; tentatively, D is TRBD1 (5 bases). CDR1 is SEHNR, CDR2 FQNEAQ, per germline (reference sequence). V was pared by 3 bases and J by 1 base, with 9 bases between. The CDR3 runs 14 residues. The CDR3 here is CASSLGGWNTEAFF. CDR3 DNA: TGTGCCAGCAGCTTGGGGGGTTGGAACACTGAAGCTTTCTTT.

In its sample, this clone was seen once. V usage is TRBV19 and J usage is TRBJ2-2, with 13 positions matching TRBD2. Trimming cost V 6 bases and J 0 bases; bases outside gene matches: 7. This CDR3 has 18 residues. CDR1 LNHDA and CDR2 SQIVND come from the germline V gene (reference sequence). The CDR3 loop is CASSGTSGTNANTGELFF. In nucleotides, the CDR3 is TGTGCCAGTAGCGGGACTAGCGGGACTAACGCGAACACCGGGGAGCTGTTTTTT.